This T cell receptor beta chain emerged from a study of blood T cell repertoires in COVID-19. On the study more broadly: COVID-19 samples collected from the United States, Italy and Spain covered acute and convalescent phases. From T cells, B-cell-depleted T cells, or PBMCs came the material, which was cDNA or gDNA.

Original processing methods: Estimates of nucleated cell counts were drawn from the amplification of reference gene primers. TCRdb's copy holds only in-frame clones and misses some; the assay was immunoSEQ multiplex PCR. V, J and clone size are taken as reported in that table, and D and trimming were inferred from the DNA itself. Among under 150,000 clones listed, roughly 80% were seen once. Germline assignment: CDR1 LGHDT and CDR2 YNNKEL (reference sequence). The CDR3 covers 16 residues. Trimming at V came to 4 bases and at J to 3 bases, leaving 7 bases not matched to a gene. This clonotype was sampled from a man in his forties or fifties with acute or convalescent COVID-19. This chain joins TRBV3-1 (or the pseudogene TRBV3-2) and TRBJ1-3; 9 nucleotides align to TRBD1. Sequencing was done on a sample of peripheral blood. The CDR3 spells CASSPTGGLVGNTIYF. The DNA of the CDR3 is TGTGCCAGCAGCCCAACAGGGGGCTTAGTTGGAAACACCATATATTTT.